This T cell receptor (beta chain) appears in the sequencing data of a study of shared clonotypes between healthy human individuals. General study results and limits: Blood alone was sampled, and tissue repertoires likely differ. Having only a few donors restricted how much genetic and exposure-history diversity was captured. Clonotype sharing among donors, it was expected, would be affected by sequencing depth. Larger estimated richness was generally recorded for naive subsets relative to memory subsets.

Notes on this clone: Its antigen is unidentified.

Repertoires were generated with immunoSEQ multiplex PCR, while TCRdb's copy carries only in-frame clones and drops some. The data contain around 1.9 million clones, around 95% of them singletons. CD8 cells classed as naive were CD45RO-negative and positively selected for CCR7, excluding terminally differentiated effector memory CD45RA+ cells. With 5 bases removed from V and 8 bases from J, the gap between germline ends came to 18 bases. Germline V lookup: CDR1 SEHNR, CDR2 FQNEAQ (reference sequence). This CDR3 is 14 amino acids long. This receptor was identified in a man aged 18-30 years in good health. Some clones in this sample may be carry-over from other donors' samples. The rearrangement joins TRBV7-9 to TRBJ1-2, with D perhaps matching TRBD1 (6 bases). Material for sequencing was naive CD8+ T cells from PBMCs. The CDR3 loop reads CASSQTQGVFGYTF. CDR3 in DNA: TGTGCCAGCAGCCAGACACAGGGAGTGTTCGGCTACACCTTC. The whole variable domain, remainder taken from reference TRBV7-9 and TRBJ1-2, is DTGVSQNPRHKITKRGQNVTFRCDPISEHNRLYWYRQTLGQGPEFLTYFQNEAQLEKSRLLSDRFSAERPKGSFSTLEIQRTEQGDSAMYLCASSQTQGVFGYTFGSGTRLTVV.